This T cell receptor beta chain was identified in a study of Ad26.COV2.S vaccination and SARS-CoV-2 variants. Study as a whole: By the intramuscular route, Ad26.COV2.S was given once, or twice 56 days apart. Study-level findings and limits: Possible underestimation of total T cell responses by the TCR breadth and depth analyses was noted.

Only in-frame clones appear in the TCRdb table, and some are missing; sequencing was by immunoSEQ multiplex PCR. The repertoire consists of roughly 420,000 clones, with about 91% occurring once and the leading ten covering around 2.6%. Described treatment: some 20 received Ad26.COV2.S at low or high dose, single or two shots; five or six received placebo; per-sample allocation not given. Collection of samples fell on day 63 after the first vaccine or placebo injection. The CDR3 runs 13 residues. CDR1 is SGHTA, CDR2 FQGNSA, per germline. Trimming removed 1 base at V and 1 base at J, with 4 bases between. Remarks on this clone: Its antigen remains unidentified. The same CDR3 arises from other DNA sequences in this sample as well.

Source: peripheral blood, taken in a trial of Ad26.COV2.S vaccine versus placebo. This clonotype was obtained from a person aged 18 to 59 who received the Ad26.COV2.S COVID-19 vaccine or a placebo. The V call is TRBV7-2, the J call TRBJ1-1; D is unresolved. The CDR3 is CASSLVGNTEAFF. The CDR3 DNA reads TGTGCCAGCAGCTTAGTAGGGAACACTGAAGCTTTCTTT.